Detailed here is one T cell receptor beta chain. This clone was seen just once. Its antigen remains undetermined. Per-nucleotide qualities are absent, and no much larger clonotype sits a single base away. The cohort consisted of 600 or so healthy bone marrow donors. Cohort members were all nominally healthy when sampled, although unrecorded immune exposures were likely present. The donor tested CMV seronegative and was one of the 352 seronegative cohort members. Each donor provided a peripheral blood sample, and peripheral blood mononuclear cells were used for TCR beta sequencing. Genomic DNA extraction from the blood cell samples was performed with the Qiagen DNeasy Blood Extraction Kit. The record originates from a study of cytomegalovirus exposure and HLA in healthy donors (dated by TCRdb to the late 2010s). General notes on the study: According to an earlier analysis of 450 to 650 of the donors, 150 million to 200 million T cells yielded roughly 100 million unique TCR beta sequences and about 280 Gb of sequence data. About 330 gigabases of sequencing data and approximately 92 million unique TCR sequences made up an early release that covered nearly 650 HLA-typed donors. The genetic ancestry cluster associated with self-reported Caucasian donors included 70% to 85% of the roughly 400 genotyped donors. The study was designed to test whether signatures of past pathogen exposure could be identified by cataloging public T cell receptors. Using immunosequencing, the study profiled T cell repertoires from approximately 700 subjects and related those repertoires to cytomegalovirus serostatus. Besides the first cohort of roughly 660 subjects, a separate validation cohort made up of 90 to 150 different subjects was used. The study combined high-throughput TCR immunosequencing, statistical association of individual TCRs with disease status, and machine learning to predict cytomegalovirus infection status. A later analysis re-analyzed previously published TCR beta repertoires from about 730 donors and added high-resolution HLA genotyping to study TCR occurrence patterns. Rather than drawing on any new phenotypic data, the later analysis identified candidate immune exposures from TCR beta sequences and the way those sequences occurred across donors. An earlier analysis of around 580 of the donors used high-throughput TCR beta sequencing to judge whether each TCR beta V gene segment behaved as functional or pseudogenic. Alongside the repertoire data, information on donor age, sex, ethnicity and CMV serostatus was compiled. A later genetic analysis used genome-wide SNP genotypes for about 60% of the roughly 700 donors, treating that subset as a discovery cohort. All discovery cohort repertoires had been generated using a single sequencing platform. Both class I and class II loci were covered by HLA typing, at four-digit resolution. Typing coverage differed by locus: A, B, C, DRB1 and DQB1 were typed in about 629-640 donors, DQA1 in about 550, DPA1 in around 610, and DPB1 in 472. Four to six DR-DQ haplotypes were handled as single units for association and clustering, since linkage in the cohort was strong. Among about 360 genotyped donors of the cohort, an average of about 240,000 unique TCR beta nucleotide sequences were sequenced per donor, roughly 18% of them non-productive. Findings and caveats that apply to the study as a whole: In a later analysis, around 17,000 TCR beta sequences were associated with specific HLA alleles at a false discovery rate of 0.05. A cluster of highly shared sequence variants was judged likely to be a technical artifact of the sequencing pipeline. A further reported finding was that TCR beta sequences accurately predicted the HLA-A and HLA-B alleles for most subjects in the first cohort. Presence/absence analyses assumed roughly uniform sequencing depth across donors, an assumption that may not hold. Because HLA typing was unavailable for some donors at each locus, only the typed subset was used in association tests. Linkage disequilibrium might explain the correlated functional status among segregating V segments, but an unknown experimental factor could not be excluded. A total of 150 to 200 TCR beta chains were listed by the study as associated with cytomegalovirus. Roughly 17 rarely observed V segments, including chromosome 9 orphons, were excluded from the earlier analysis of several hundred of the donors because counts were too low. The cohort was sequenced for TCR beta chains only, and without alpha or paired-chain data the features that could be detected were limited. Compared with the roughly 700-donor mean, donors in an Asian-associated ancestry cluster had fewer N-insertions in productive TCRs, according to a later genetic analysis. In a later analysis, HLA-associated TCR beta chains were found to be more clonally expanded and to have lower generation probabilities than equally common non-associated chains. A later analysis found that most CMV-associated TCR beta chains appeared HLA-restricted, with HLA associations seemingly driven largely by CMV exposure. Some IMGT-functional V segments, including TRBV6-2 and TRBV6-3, could not be distinguished by the 87-base-pair reads and were therefore excluded. Several of the top co-occurrence clusters appeared to be linked to parvovirus B19, influenza, CMV and Epstein-Barr virus, according to a later analysis. In both the original and validation cohorts, the classifier was reported to diagnose cytomegalovirus status with high specificity and sensitivity. It was suggested by the authors that the approach could potentially be generalized to other disease states and immunological phenotypes. V-gene and J-gene trimming of TCR beta chains was associated with a missense DCLRE1C variant in a later genetic analysis, and the association was replicated in an independent cohort. Broadly in line with IMGT annotations, most TCR beta V segments showed up in productive rearrangements about 87% or about 30% of the time in an earlier analysis of roughly 590 of the donors. A later analysis found that TCR association rates varied across HLA loci, with DRB1 alleles showing the most associated TCRs and HLA-C alleles the fewest. Assigning TCR associations to individual alleles was difficult when HLA alleles, especially DR and DQ, strongly co-occurred. Immune exposure information for the cohort was limited to CMV serostatus. Most TCR sequences were observed very rarely across donors, whereas some public TCRs were present in many individuals. A few of the identified cytomegalovirus-associated TCR beta chains were confirmed in vitro to be specific for cytomegalovirus antigens.

Receptor amplification or capture employed the immunoSEQ multiplex PCR assay. For the multiplex PCR, a mixture combining 60 forward primers for TCR Vbeta segments and 13 reverse primers for TCR Jbeta segments was used. A multiplex PCR assay on genomic DNA amplified the CDR3 region of rearranged TCR beta genes. Amplified TCR beta libraries were sequenced as 87-base-pair reads on the Illumina HiSeq System. The paper's data handling went like this. Across the 670 or so repertoires, a later analysis counted some 81 million unique TCR beta chains, some 11 million of which were shared by at least two donors. Raw reads were error-corrected and collapsed into unique sequences by a nearest-neighbor algorithm in which closely related sequences were merged to remove PCR and sequencing errors. CDR3 sequences were aligned to IMGT reference sequences to assign V, D and J gene segments. For a sequence to be retained, a match of at least six nucleotides was required to both a V gene segment and a J gene segment. Rearrangements were called productive when the CDR3 lacked stop codons and stayed in frame with V and J; all others were non-productive. CDR3 was defined by IMGT convention, running from the second conserved V-encoded cysteine to the conserved J-encoded phenylalanine. The earlier analysis of about 560 of the donors excluded any sequence lacking an unambiguous match to a single V gene segment. In an earlier analysis of a few hundred of the donors, V segments were called functional above 56.7% productive rearrangements and were called segregating when the between-donor standard deviation exceeded 5%. A statistical classification framework was built to diagnose cytomegalovirus status from the catalog of TCR beta chain sequences. A later analysis assigned V and J genes by comparing TCR nucleotide sequences with IMGT/GENE-DB human TR gene sequences. The TCRdist pipeline was used in a later analysis to assign CDR3 sequences and most-parsimonious VDJ recombination scenarios. In a later analysis, each TCR beta chain was defined by its CDR3 amino acid sequence together with its V-gene family, and reads without a unique V-gene family were excluded. A later analysis removed 600 or so highly shared, low-generation-probability nucleotide sequences to deal with suspected cross-contamination and a sequencing artifact. A later analysis calculated a clonal expansion index for each public chain from normalized within-repertoire ranks of inferred template counts. Generation probabilities in a later analysis came from a VDJ recombination model fitted to out-of-frame rearrangements, and those results were checked against IGoR. A later analysis scored TCR-TCR, TCR-HLA and TCR-CMV co-occurrence with hypergeometric tests, applying a repertoire-size bias correction to TCR pairs. To estimate false discovery rates, a later analysis permuted the HLA or CMV assignments 20 times. In a later analysis, co-occurring TCRs were grouped using DBSCAN, and TCRdist sequence similarity was added for clustering within HLA-allele-positive subsets. Co-occurrence clustering excluded repertoires with fewer than 30,000 or more than 120,000 public chains, plus five with anomalous nucleotide sharing. TCRdb took over this immuneACCESS table, retaining in-frame rearrangements with V and J assigned. Such tables are incomplete; in checked studies, under half of the missing clones stem from an unresolved V gene, and the remainder is unexplained. V, J and clone size are those of that table, while D and trimming were read from the DNA. Here the sample has about 130,000 clones; about four fifths occur a single time. Of the sample, over 3% is held by the ten largest clones.

Taken from the germline V gene, the CDR1 and CDR2 loops are MGHRA and YSYEKL. The CDR3 runs 14 amino acids, cysteine and phenylalanine included. The retained sequence is limited to the CDR3, 42 bases, with the frame set at the first base. Cut back by 5 bases and 5 bases, the V and J ends lie 12 bases apart. In this chain, TRBV4-1 is recombined with TRBJ2-2; a tentative D match to TRBD1 spans 6 bases. Sequenced sample: PBMCs. This clonotype was obtained from a woman aged 40 to 55 in good health and CMV-seronegative. This receptor has the CDR3 CASSTRTGTGELFF. The DNA is as follows: TGCGCCAGCAGCACCCGAACAGGGACCGGGGAGCTGTTTTTT.